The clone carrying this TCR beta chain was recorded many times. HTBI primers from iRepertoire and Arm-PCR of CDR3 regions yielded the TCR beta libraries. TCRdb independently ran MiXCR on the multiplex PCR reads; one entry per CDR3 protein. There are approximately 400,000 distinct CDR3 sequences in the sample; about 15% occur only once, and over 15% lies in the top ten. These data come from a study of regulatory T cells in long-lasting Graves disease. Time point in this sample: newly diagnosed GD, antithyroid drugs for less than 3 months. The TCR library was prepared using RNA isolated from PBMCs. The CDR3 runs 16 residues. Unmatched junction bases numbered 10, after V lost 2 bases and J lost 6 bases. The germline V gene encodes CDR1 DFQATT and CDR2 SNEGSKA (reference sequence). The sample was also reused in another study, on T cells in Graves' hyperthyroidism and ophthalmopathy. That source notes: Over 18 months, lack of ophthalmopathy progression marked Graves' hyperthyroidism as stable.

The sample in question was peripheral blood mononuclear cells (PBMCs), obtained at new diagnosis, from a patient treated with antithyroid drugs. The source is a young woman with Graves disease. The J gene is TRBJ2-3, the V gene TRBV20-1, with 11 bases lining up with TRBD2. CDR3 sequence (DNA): TGCAGTGCTAGACGTATAGCGGGAGGGGTTGGGGATACGCAGTATTTT. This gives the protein CSARRIAGGVGDTQYF.